Each of the 10 T cell receptor beta chains below was sequenced from the same sample in a study of T cells expressing NK-cell markers. With the 5' RACE reads reprocessed, TCRdb shows one record per CDR3 protein and no DNA. In all, the sample yields about 550,000 distinct CDR3 sequences. Sequences were obtained from blood T cells: a sorted CD56 or NKG2C T cell subset, CD4+ or CD8+ T cells, or bulk PBMC T cells (not recorded which). These TCRs come from a man between 18 and 29 years old in good health.

The V and J genes are TRBV7-8 and TRBJ2-3; TCRdb designates TRBD1, a call that cannot be tested without DNA. Germline V gene sequence: CDR1 SGHVS, CDR2 FQNEAQ. The CDR3 contains 17 residues. The CDR3 here is CASSFGPGAQAGDTQYF. Filled out from reference TRBV7-8 and TRBJ2-3, the complete variable domain reads GAGVSQSPRYKVAKRGQDVALRCDPISGHVSLFWYQQALGQGPEFLTYFQNEAQLDKSGLPSDRFFAERPEGSVSTLKIQRTQQEDSAVYLCASSFGPGAQAGDTQYFGPGTRLTVL.

V gene TRBV30 combines with J gene TRBJ2-1; as DNA is missing, the TRBD1 call by TCRdb cannot be tested. Germline V CDR1 and CDR2: GTSNPN, SVGIG (reference sequence). The CDR3 is 15 residues long. Here the CDR3 reads CAWSANRGAYNEQFF.

J is TRBJ2-3 and V is TRBV5-1; as DNA is missing, the TRBD1 call by TCRdb cannot be tested. The length of the CDR3 is 16 residues. Germline CDR1 SGHRS, CDR2 YFSETQ. CDR3 in amino acids: CASSHLRDRFTDTQYF.

The genes are TRBV27 and TRBJ1-2. The CDR3 totals 13 residues. Germline-derived CDR1 and CDR2 are MNHEY and SMNVEV (reference sequence). CDR3 region: CASALGGLYGYTF.

This rearrangement joins TRBV4-3 to TRBJ2-3; TCRdb calls TRBD1, which cannot be checked without DNA. The CDR3 is 13 residues long. CDR1 LGHNA and CDR2 YSLEER come from the germline V gene. Here the CDR3 reads CASSQDGDDTQYF.

The chain recombines TRBV7-2 with TRBJ1-1; absent DNA, TCRdb's TRBD1 call cannot be checked. The germline V gene encodes CDR1 SGHTA and CDR2 FQGNSA. The CDR3 has 14 residues. The CDR3 is CASSASRGYTEAFF.

This sequence joins TRBV10-1 and TRBJ2-3; TCRdb returns TRBD2, unconfirmable since there is no DNA. Germline loops: CDR1 WNHNN, CDR2 SYGVQD (reference sequence). The length of the CDR3 is 17 residues. The CDR3 here is CASSESRTRSSTDTQYF.

This chain connects TRBV27 to TRBJ2-7; TCRdb reports TRBD1, a call that lacks DNA to check it against. In germline, CDR1 is MNHEY, CDR2 SMNVEV (reference sequence). The CDR3 runs 14 residues. CDR3 region: CASSLSGTAREQYF.

The chain employs TRBV7-8 and TRBJ2-1. Germline values: CDR1 SGHVS, CDR2 FQNEAQ. The CDR3 totals 16 residues. CDR3 protein: CASSLRWTDSYNEQFF. Complete variable domain (other parts from reference TRBV7-8 and TRBJ2-1): GAGVSQSPRYKVAKRGQDVALRCDPISGHVSLFWYQQALGQGPEFLTYFQNEAQLDKSGLPSDRFFAERPEGSVSTLKIQRTQQEDSAVYLCASSLRWTDSYNEQFFGPGTRLTVL.

The chain uses TRBV12-3 or TRBV12-4 and TRBJ2-3; TCRdb proposes TRBD1, but this gene call is untestable without DNA. The CDR3 has 15 amino acids. Here the CDR3 reads CASRGVGISTDTQYF.